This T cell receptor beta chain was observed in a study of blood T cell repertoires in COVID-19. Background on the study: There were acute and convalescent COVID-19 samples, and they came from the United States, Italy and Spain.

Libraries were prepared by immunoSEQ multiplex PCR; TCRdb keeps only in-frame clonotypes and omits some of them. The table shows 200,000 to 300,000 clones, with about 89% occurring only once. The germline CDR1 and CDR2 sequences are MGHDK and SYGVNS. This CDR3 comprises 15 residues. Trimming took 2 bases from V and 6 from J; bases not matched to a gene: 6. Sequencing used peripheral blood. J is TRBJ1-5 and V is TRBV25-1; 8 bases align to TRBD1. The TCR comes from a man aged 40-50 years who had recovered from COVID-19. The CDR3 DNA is TGTGCCAGCAGTGAAGGGACAGGCGACTTTCAGCCCCAGCATTTT. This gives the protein CASSEGTGDFQPQHF.